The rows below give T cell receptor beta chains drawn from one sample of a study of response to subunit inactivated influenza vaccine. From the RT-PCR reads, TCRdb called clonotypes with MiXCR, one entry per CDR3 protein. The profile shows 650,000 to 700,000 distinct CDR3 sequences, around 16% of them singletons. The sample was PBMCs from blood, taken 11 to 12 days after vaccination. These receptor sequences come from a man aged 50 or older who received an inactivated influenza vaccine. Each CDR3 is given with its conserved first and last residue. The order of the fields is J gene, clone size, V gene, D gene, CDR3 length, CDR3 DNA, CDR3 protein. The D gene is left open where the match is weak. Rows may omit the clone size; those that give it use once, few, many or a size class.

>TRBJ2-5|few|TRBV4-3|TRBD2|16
TGCGCCAGCAGCCAAGATGCGGCTAGCGGGTGGGAGACCCAGTACTTC
CASSQDAASGWETQYF
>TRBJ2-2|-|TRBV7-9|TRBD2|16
TGTGCCAGCAGCTTGAGCGGGAGGGCCCTCACCGGGGAGCTGTTTTTT
CASSLSGRALTGELFF
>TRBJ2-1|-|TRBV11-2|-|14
TGTGCCAGCAGCCACGCAGGGGCCTACAATGAGCAGTTCTTC
CASSHAGAYNEQFF
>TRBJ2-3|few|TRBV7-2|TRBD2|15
TGTGCCAGCAGTCCAACTAGCGGGAGAGCTGTTGCGCAGTATTTT
CASSPTSGRAVAQYF
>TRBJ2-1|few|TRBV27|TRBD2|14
TGTGCCAGCAAACGGACTAGCAGCCACAATGAGCAGTTCTTC
CASKRTSSHNEQFF
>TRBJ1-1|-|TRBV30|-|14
TGTGCCTGGAGTGATTTTGTGAGGACACAAGAAGCTTTCTTT
CAWSDFVRTQEAFF
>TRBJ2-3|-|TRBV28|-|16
TGTGCCAGCAGTTTATCCACCTCCAGGGATGGGGATACGCAGTATTTT
CASSLSTSRDGDTQYF
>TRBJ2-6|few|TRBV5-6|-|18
TGTGCCAGCAGCTTGGATCAGGGCCCTCTCTCTGGGGCCAACGTCCTGACTTTC
CASSLDQGPLSGANVLTF
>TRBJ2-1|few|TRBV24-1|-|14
TGTGCCACCAGTGCAGGGGAGAAGGACAATGAGCAGTTCTTC
CATSAGEKDNEQFF
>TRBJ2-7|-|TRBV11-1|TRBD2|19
TGTGCCAGCAGCTTAGCGCCGGGACTAGCGGGAGGGCTGTCCTACGAGCAGTACTTC
CASSLAPGLAGGLSYEQYF
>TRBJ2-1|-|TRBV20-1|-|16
TGCAGTGCTAGAGATTTCCGACTACCGGGAAACAATGAGCAGTTCTTC
CSARDFRLPGNNEQFF
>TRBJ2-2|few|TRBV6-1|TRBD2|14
TGTGCCAGCAGTCGGGACTACAACACCGGGGAGCTGTTTTTT
CASSRDYNTGELFF
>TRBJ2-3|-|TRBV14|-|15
TGTGCCAGCAGCCAAGCAGGGGCCCTCACAGATACGCAGTATTTT
CASSQAGALTDTQYF
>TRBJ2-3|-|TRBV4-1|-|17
TGCGCCAGCAGCCAAGAGCGGGGGCTAAGCCGCACAGATACGCAGTATTTT
CASSQERGLSRTDTQYF
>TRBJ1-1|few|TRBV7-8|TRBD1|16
TGTGCCAGCAGCGAGTGGACAGGGGGAGTGAACACTGAAGCTTTCTTT
CASSEWTGGVNTEAFF
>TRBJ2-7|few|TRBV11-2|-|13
TGTGCCAGCAGCCCCAACCGTATCCACGAGCAGTACTTC
CASSPNRIHEQYF
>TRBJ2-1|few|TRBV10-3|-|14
TGTGCCATCAGTGAGTCAGGAGGGCCCAATGAGCAGTTCTTC
CAISESGGPNEQFF
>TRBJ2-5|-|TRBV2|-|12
TGTGCCAGCAGTGAGCAGCAAGAGACCCAGTACTTC
CASSEQQETQYF
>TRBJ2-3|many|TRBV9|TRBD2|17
TGTGCCAGCAGCGCCGTTGGACTAGCGGGAGCAGCAGATACGCAGTATTTT
CASSAVGLAGAADTQYF
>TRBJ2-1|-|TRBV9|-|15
TGTGCCAGCAGCGTAGAACAGAGCCCCCACAATGAGCAGTTCTTC
CASSVEQSPHNEQFF
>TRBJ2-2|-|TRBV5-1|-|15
TGCGCCATCAGCTTGGGCCGGGAGAACCCCGGGGAGCTGTTTTTT
CAISLGRENPGELFF
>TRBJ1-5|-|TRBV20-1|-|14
TGCAGTGCTAGGGGAGGGGCCGGGTTGCAGCCCCAGCATTTT
CSARGGAGLQPQHF
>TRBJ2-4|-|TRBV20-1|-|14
TGCAGTGGGACGTACCCTCGGGGGCAAAACATTCAGTACTTC
CSGTYPRGQNIQYF
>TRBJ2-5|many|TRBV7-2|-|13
TGTGCCAGCAGCTTAGGTTCTGGGGAGACCCAGTACTTC
CASSLGSGETQYF
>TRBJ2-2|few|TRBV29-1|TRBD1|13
TGCAGCGTTGGGGCAGGGGGAATCGGGGAGCTGTTTTTT
CSVGAGGIGELFF
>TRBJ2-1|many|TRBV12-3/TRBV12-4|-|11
TGTGCCAGCAGTTTTTCCGATGAGCAGTTCTTC
CASSFSDEQFF
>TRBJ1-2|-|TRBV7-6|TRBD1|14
TGTGCCAGCAGCTTAGCAGGGGGCCGTGAAGGCTACACCTTC
CASSLAGGREGYTF
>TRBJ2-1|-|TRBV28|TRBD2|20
TGTGCCAGCAGTTTTCCGACAGGCCTAGCGGGAGGGACAATGGACAATGAGCAGTTCTTC
CASSFPTGLAGGTMDNEQFF
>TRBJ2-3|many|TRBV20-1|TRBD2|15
TGCAGTGCTTGGGCGGGGGGCCTTAGCACAGATACGCAGTATTTT
CSAWAGGLSTDTQYF
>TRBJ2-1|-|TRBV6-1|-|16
TGTGCCATCTTTAGCCGTCCCAAATCATTTCGCAATGAGCAGTTCTTC
CAIFSRPKSFRNEQFF
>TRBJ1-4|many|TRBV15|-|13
TGTGCCACCGGGGACCGCTCGAACGGGGAGGTGTTTTTT
CATGDRSNGEVFF
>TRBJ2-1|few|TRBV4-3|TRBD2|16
TGCGCCAGCAGCCAAGATAGGAGCGGGACTTACAATGAGCAGTTCTTC
CASSQDRSGTYNEQFF
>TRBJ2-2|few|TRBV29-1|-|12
TGCAGCGTCCGTACGGAATTCGGGGAGCTGTTTTTT
CSVRTEFGELFF
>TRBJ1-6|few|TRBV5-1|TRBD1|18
TGCGCCAGCAGGGAACATAGGGGGCCCGGCTCCTATAATTCACCCCTCCACTTT
CASREHRGPGSYNSPLHF
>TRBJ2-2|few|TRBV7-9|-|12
TGTGCCAGCAGCCAGGAAGTCGGGGAGCTGTTTTTT
CASSQEVGELFF
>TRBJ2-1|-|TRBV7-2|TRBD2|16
TGTGCCAGCAGCTTAGGCGGGCGGGAGAGAACATTAGAGCAGTTCTTC
CASSLGGRERTLEQFF